Listed below are T cell receptor beta chains from one sample, sequenced in a study of CD39 and CD103 CD8 tumor-infiltrating T cells. Using immunoSEQ multiplex PCR, the repertoire was profiled, and TCRdb retains in-frame clones only, with some absent. The sample records under 20,000 clones, 85% to 95% being singletons. The sample was CD8+ T cells sorted from blood. The receptors shown here come from a human donor with head and neck squamous cell carcinoma. Both conserved end residues are part of each CDR3. A D gene is named only where the DNA matches it firmly.

>TRBV27|TRBD2|TRBJ2-2
CASRVTGGNTGELFF
TGTGCCAGCAGGGTAACGGGGGGGAACACCGGGGAGCTGTTTTTT
>TRBV4-2|TRBD1|TRBJ1-1
CASSQPGQDLNTEAFF
TGTGCCAGCAGCCAACCGGGACAGGACCTAAACACTGAAGCTTTCTTT
>TRBV5-5|.|TRBJ1-1
CASSLFVSTEAFF
TGTGCCAGCAGCTTGTTTGTCAGCACTGAAGCTTTCTTT
>TRBV5-1|.|TRBJ2-2
CASSFPQQAEGVGTGELFF
TGCGCCAGCAGCTTCCCTCAACAGGCCGAGGGGGTCGGAACCGGGGAGCTGTTTTTT
>TRBV6-1|.|TRBJ2-2
CASRTGGANTGELFF
TGTGCCAGCAGAACTGGGGGCGCGAACACCGGGGAGCTGTTTTTT
>TRBV6-1|.|TRBJ1-5
CASSEAGGHQPQHF
TGTGCCAGCAGTGAAGCCGGGGGACATCAGCCCCAGCATTTT
>TRBV19|.|TRBJ1-4
CASTLLGTGNEKLFF
TGTGCCAGTACCCTATTAGGGACTGGAAATGAAAAACTGTTTTTT
>TRBV27|.|TRBJ1-5
CASSFRGFNQPQHF
TGTGCCAGCAGTTTCAGGGGATTCAATCAGCCCCAGCATTTT
>TRBV9|.|TRBJ2-1
CASSAGLSILNEQFF
TGTGCCAGCAGCGCGGGACTTTCTATACTCAATGAGCAGTTCTTC
>TRBV10-2|.|TRBJ2-7
CASSESVGRIYEQYF
TGCGCCAGCAGTGAGTCGGTGGGACGGATCTACGAGCAGTACTTC
>TRBV28|.|TRBJ2-3
CASSFALAPTDTQYF
TGTGCCAGCAGTTTCGCGCTAGCACCCACAGATACGCAGTATTTT
>TRBV5-4|TRBD1|TRBJ1-2
CASSLTGGDYTF
TGTGCCAGCAGTCTCACAGGGGGCGACTACACCTTC
>TRBV30|.|TRBJ1-3
CAWSVGGLTGNTIYF
TGTGCCTGGAGTGTAGGGGGGCTCACTGGAAACACCATATATTTT
>TRBV7-9|.|TRBJ2-5
CASSLIWETQYF
TGTGCCAGCAGCTTAATTTGGGAGACCCAGTACTTC
>TRBV28|TRBD1|TRBJ2-3
CASGGGQGGDTQYF
TGTGCCAGCGGGGGGGGACAGGGGGGAGATACGCAGTATTTT
>TRBV27|TRBD2|TRBJ2-1
CASSPWGGVGDYNEQFF
TGTGCCAGCAGTCCCTGGGGAGGGGTCGGGGATTACAATGAGCAGTTCTTC
>TRBV7-9|.|TRBJ1-4
CASSLERGARGNEKLFF
TGTGCCAGCAGCTTAGAGAGGGGCGCGCGGGGTAATGAAAAACTGTTTTTT
>TRBV29-1|TRBD2|TRBJ2-2
CSVWTSGGTGELFF
TGCAGCGTCTGGACTAGCGGGGGGACCGGGGAGCTGTTTTTT
>TRBV28|.|TRBJ1-5
CASTPPWHF
TGTGCCAGCACCCCCCCTTGGCATTTT
>TRBV9|.|TRBJ2-3
CASSVLTGASTDTQYF
TGTGCCAGCAGCGTATTAACGGGGGCTAGCACAGATACGCAGTATTTT
>TRBV5-6|.|TRBJ1-5
CASSLWPEGPSQPQHF
TGTGCCAGCAGCTTGTGGCCTGAGGGGCCTAGTCAGCCCCAGCATTTT
>TRBV7-9|.|TRBJ2-3
CASEGGWADTQYF
TGTGCCTCTGAAGGTGGGTGGGCAGATACGCAGTATTTT
>TRBV5-1|.|TRBJ2-7
CASSSTGTSYEQYF
TGCGCCAGCTCCTCCACCGGGACTTCTTACGAGCAGTACTTC
>TRBV19|.|TRBJ2-1
CASSDHPTSYNEQFF
TGTGCCAGTAGTGATCACCCGACCTCCTACAATGAGCAGTTCTTC
>TRBV5-1|.|TRBJ1-5
CASSLHSNQPQHF
TGCGCCAGCAGCTTGCATAGCAATCAGCCCCAGCATTTT